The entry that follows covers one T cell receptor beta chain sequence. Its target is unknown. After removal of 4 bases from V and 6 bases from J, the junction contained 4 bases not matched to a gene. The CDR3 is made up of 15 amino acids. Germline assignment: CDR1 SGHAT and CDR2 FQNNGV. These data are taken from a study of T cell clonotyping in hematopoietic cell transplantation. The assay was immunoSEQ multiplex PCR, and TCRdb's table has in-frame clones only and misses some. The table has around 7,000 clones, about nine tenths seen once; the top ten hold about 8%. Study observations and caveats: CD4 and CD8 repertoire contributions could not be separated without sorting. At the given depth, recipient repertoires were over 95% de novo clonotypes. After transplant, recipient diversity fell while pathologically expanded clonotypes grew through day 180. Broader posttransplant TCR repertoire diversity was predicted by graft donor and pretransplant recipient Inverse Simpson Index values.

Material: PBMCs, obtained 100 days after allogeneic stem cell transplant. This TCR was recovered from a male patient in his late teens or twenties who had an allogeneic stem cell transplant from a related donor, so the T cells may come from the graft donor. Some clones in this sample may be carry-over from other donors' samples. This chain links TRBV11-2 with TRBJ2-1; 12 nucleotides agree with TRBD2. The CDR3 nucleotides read TGTGCCAGCAGCTCGACTAGCGGGAGAACCAATGAGCAGTTCTTC. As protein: CASSSTSGRTNEQFF.